Shown below are 9 T cell receptor beta chains from a single sample sequenced in a study of glioma-infiltrating T cells after dendritic cell vaccination. Clones were read by immunoSEQ multiplex PCR, and TCRdb kept only the in-frame ones, dropping some. In the table there are more than 100,000 clones, roughly 81% of which are singletons. This specimen consisted of blood, obtained before dendritic cell vaccination. The receptors come from a human donor with glioblastoma.

The chain's CDR3 is CASSVDEYSPLHF. CDR3 DNA: TGTGCCAGCAGCGTAGATGAGTATTCACCCCTCCACTTT. The rearrangement uses TRBV9 and TRBJ1-6; D is uncertain. The length of the CDR3 is 13 residues. The ends were cut back, 0 bases at V and 8 bases at J, with 6 bases in the middle. Germline V lookup: CDR1 SGDLS, CDR2 YYNGEE. The full variable domain, completed using reference TRBV9 and TRBJ1-6, is DSGVTQTPKHLITATGQRVTLRCSPRSGDLSVYWYQQSLDQGLQFLIQYYNGEERAKGNILERFSAQQFPDLHSELNLSSLELGDSALYFCASSVDEYSPLHFGNGTRLTVT.

This sequence joins TRBV11-3 and TRBJ1-6; D unresolved. V lost 10 bases, J lost 9 bases, and 10 bases lay in between. CDR1 and CDR2 from the germline V gene are SGHNT and YENEEA. The CDR3 is 11 residues long. CDR3 protein: CATGSGSPLHF. The DNA for the CDR3 is TGTGCCACCGGGAGCGGTTCACCCCTCCACTTT.

The chain joins TRBV5-6 to TRBJ1-1; D gene unclear. The V end lost 4 bases, the J end lost 5 bases, and 15 bases lay between the germline ends. This CDR3 has 14 amino acids. Per the germline V gene, CDR1 is SGHDT and CDR2 is YYEEEE. CDR3 sequence (DNA): TGTGCCAGCAGCCCGGACTACACAAGGACTGAAGCTTTCTTT. This translates into CASSPDYTRTEAFF.

The V and J genes are TRBV15 and TRBJ1-2; 11 bases fit TRBD1. The V and J ends lost 3 bases and 7 bases, in that order; junction bases with no gene match: 1. Germline CDR1 is LNHNV and CDR2 is YYDKDF (reference sequence). The CDR3 extends over 13 amino acids. CDR3 residues: CATSRDRGLGYTF. The DNA for the CDR3 is TGTGCCACCAGCAGGGACAGGGGGCTTGGCTACACCTTC.

The genes are TRBV7-2 and TRBJ1-1, with D hard to call. This CDR3 spans 14 amino acids. Germline V gene lookup returns CDR1 SGHTA and CDR2 FQGNSA. V was cut by 6 bases and J by 4 bases, with 15 bases left in between. In nucleotides, the CDR3 is TGTGCCAGCAGAATCAGTCGGGGTAGCACTGAAGCTTTCTTT. Translating gives CASRISRGSTEAFF.

This clone was seen just once. V usage is TRBV10-2 and J usage is TRBJ1-5; 7 bases are a match to TRBD1. Trimming removed 6 bases from V and 4 bases from J; junction bases left unmatched: 3. Germline CDR1 reads WSHSY; CDR2 reads SAAADI. This CDR3 comprises 13 residues. CDR3: CASRQGVNQPQHF. Here the CDR3 DNA reads TGCGCCAGCAGGCAGGGGGTTAATCAGCCCCAGCATTTT.

The rearrangement joins TRBV11-2 to TRBJ2-1; 9 bases map to TRBD2. The V segment lost 5 bases and the J segment 6 bases; nucleotides outside the gene matches: 5. This CDR3 has 14 amino acids. Germline values: CDR1 SGHAT, CDR2 FQNNGV. The CDR3 loop reads CASSRAGGSNEQFF. The CDR3 region has the DNA TGTGCCAGCAGCCGAGCGGGGGGTAGCAATGAGCAGTTCTTC.

About this clone itself: The junction and the germline gene differ at one end; a read error may be behind it. The rearrangement links TRBV7-7 to TRBJ2-7; D uncertain. CDR3 length equals 14 residues. Germline CDR1 SSHAT, CDR2 FNYEAQ (reference sequence). The DNA for the CDR3 is TGTGCTAGCAGCTTAGACATCCGCTCCTACGAGCAGTACTTC. Translating gives CASSLDIRSYEQYF. The full variable domain, in which reference TRBV7-7 and TRBJ2-7 provide the parts outside the CDR3, is GAGVSQSPRYKVTKRGQDVTLRCDPISSHATLYWYQQALGQGPEFLTYFNYEAQPDKSGLPSDRFSAERPEGSISTLTIQRTEQRDSAMYRCASSLDIRSYEQYFGPGTRLTVT.

The chain carries TRBV15 and TRBJ1-2; 8 bases are shared with TRBD1. Unmatched junction bases numbered 8, after V lost 3 bases and J lost 5 bases. Germline V gives CDR1 LNHNV, CDR2 YYDKDF (reference sequence). The CDR3 runs to 15 residues. In nucleotides, the CDR3 is TGTGCCACCAGCAGGGGCTCACAGGGGGGATATGGCTACACCTTC. Its translation: CATSRGSQGGYGYTF.